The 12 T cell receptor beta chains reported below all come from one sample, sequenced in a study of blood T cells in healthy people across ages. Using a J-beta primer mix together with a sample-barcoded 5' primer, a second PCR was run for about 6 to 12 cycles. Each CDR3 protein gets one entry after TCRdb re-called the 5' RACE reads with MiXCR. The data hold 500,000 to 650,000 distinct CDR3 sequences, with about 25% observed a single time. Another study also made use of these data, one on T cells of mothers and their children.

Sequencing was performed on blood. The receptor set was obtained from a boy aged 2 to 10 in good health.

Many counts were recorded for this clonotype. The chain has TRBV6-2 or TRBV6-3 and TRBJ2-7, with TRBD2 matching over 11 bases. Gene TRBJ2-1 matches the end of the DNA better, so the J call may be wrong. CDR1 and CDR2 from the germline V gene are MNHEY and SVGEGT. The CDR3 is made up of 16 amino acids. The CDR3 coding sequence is TGTGCCAGCAGTCCTAGCGGGAGGATCGGCGGCAATGAGCAGTTCTTC. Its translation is CASSPSGRIGGNEQFF.

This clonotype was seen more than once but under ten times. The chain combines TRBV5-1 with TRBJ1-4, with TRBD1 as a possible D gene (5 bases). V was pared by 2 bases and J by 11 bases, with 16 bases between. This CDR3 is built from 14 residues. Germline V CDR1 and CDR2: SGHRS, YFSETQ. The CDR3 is CASSFDRTRQKLFF. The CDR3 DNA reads TGCGCCAGCAGCTTTGATAGGACTCGACAGAAACTGTTTTTT. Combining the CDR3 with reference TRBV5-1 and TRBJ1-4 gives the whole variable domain KAGVTQTPRYLIKTRGQQVTLSCSPISGHRSVSWYQQTPGQGLQFLFEYFSETQRNKGNFPGRFSGRQFSNSRSEMNVSTLELGDSALYLCASSFDRTRQKLFFGSGTQLSVL.

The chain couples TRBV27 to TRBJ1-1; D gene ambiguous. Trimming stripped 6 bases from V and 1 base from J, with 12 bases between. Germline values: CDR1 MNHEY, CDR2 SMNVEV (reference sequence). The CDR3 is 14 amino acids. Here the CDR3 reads CASRNLQTNTEAFF. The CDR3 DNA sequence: TGTGCCAGCAGAAATTTACAGACGAACACTGAAGCTTTCTTT.

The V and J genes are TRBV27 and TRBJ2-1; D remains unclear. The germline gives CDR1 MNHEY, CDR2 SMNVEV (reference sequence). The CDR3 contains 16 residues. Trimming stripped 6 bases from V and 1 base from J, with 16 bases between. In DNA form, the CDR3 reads TGTGCCAGCAGAAACATTAGAGGCCTGTCCTACAATGAGCAGTTCTTC. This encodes CASRNIRGLSYNEQFF.

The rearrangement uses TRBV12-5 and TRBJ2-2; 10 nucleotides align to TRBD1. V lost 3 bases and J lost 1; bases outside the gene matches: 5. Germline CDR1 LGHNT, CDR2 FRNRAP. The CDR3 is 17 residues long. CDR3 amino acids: CASGFLTGGENTGELFF. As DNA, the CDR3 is TGTGCTAGTGGTTTCCTGACAGGGGGCGAGAACACCGGGGAGCTGTTTTTT.

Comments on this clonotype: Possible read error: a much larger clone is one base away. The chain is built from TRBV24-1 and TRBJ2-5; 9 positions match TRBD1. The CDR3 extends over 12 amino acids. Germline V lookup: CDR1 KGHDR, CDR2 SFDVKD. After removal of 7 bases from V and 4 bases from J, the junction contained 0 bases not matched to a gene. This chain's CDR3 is CATRGQGETQYF. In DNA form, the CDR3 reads TGTGCCACCAGGGGACAGGGAGAGACCCAGTACTTC.

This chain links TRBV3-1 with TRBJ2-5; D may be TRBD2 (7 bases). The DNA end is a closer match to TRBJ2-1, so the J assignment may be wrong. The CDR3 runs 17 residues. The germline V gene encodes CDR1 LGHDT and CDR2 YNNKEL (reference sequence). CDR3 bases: TGTGCCAGCAGCCAAGGACGGGGGGACACTCCCTACAATGAGCAGTTCTTC. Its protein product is CASSQGRGDTPYNEQFF.

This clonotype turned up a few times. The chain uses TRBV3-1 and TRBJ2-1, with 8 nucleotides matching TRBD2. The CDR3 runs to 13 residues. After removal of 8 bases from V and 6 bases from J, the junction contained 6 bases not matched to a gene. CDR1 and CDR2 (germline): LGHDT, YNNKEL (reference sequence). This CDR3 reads CASVLAGLNEQFF. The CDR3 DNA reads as TGTGCCAGCGTCCTAGCGGGCCTCAATGAGCAGTTCTTC.

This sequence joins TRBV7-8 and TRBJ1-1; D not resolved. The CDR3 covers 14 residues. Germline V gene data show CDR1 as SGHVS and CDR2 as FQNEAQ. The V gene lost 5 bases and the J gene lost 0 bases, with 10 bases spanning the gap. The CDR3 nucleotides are TGTGCCAGCAGCCGTAGACTGTTGAACACTGAAGCTTTCTTT. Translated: CASSRRLLNTEAFF.

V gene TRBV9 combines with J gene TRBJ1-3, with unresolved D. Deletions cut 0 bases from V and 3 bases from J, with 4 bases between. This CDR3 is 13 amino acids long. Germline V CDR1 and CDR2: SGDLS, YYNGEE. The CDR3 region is CASSVDYGNTIYF. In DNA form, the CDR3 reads TGTGCCAGCAGCGTAGACTATGGAAACACCATATATTTT.

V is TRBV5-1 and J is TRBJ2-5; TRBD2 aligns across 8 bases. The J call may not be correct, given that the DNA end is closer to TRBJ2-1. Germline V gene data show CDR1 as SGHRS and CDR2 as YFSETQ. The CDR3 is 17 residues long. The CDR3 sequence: CASSLASTSATWNEQFF. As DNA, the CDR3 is TGCGCCAGCAGCTTGGCCTCGACTAGCGCTACGTGGAATGAGCAGTTCTTC.

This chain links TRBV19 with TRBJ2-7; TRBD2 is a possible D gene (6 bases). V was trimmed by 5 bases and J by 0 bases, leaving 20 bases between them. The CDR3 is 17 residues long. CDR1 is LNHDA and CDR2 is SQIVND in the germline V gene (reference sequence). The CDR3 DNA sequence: TGTGCCAGTAGTGGCTATCGGGGTAGCGGATACTCCTACGAGCAGTACTTC. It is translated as CASSGYRGSGYSYEQYF.